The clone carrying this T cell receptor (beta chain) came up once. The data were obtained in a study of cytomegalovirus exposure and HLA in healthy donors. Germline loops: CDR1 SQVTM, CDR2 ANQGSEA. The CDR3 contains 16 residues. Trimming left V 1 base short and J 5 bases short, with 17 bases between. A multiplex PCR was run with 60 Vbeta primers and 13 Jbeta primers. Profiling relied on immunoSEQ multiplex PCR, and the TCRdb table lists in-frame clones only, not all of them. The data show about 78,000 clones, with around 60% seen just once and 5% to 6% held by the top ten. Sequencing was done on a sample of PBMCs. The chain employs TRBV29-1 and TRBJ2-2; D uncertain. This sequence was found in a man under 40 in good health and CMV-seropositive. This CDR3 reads CSVEGSAEGETGELFF. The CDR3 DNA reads TGCAGCGTTGAAGGCTCGGCGGAAGGCGAAACCGGGGAGCTGTTTTTT.